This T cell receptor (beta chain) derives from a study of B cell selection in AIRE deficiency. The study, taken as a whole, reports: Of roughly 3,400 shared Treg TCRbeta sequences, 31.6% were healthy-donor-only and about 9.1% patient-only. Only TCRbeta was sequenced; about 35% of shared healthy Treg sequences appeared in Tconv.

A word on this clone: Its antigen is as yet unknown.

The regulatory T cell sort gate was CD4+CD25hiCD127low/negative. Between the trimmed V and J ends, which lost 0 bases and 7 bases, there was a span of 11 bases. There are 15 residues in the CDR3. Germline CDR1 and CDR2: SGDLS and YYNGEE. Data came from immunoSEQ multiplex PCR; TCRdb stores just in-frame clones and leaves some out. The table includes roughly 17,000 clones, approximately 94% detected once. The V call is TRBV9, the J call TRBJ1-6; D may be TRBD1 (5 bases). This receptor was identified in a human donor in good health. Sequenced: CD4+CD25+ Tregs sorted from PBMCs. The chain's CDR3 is CASSVGQGFNSPLHF. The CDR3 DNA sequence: TGTGCCAGCAGCGTAGGTCAGGGCTTCAATTCACCCCTCCACTTT.